Presented here are 20 T cell receptor beta chains from one specimen sequenced in a study of immune evolution from preneoplasia to lung adenocarcinoma. Generated by immunoSEQ multiplex PCR, the TCRdb table keeps only in-frame clones and is missing some. The sample consists of about 8,600 clones, around 85% of them appearing once. Source material: FFPE minimally invasive lung adenocarcinoma tissue. The receptor source for this set is a donor at least 70 years old with lung adenocarcinoma.

This clone came up once. J is TRBJ2-1 and V is TRBV9; tentatively, D is TRBD2 (5 bases). The CDR3 covers 14 residues. CDR1 is SGDLS, CDR2 YYNGEE, per germline. The germline V and J ends were trimmed by 4 bases and 9 bases, with 17 bases remaining between them. The CDR3 protein is CASSPRGGLGEQFF. In nucleotides, the CDR3 is TGTGCCAGCAGCCCCCGTGGAGGTTTGGGTGAGCAGTTCTTC.

The chain recombines TRBV7-8 with TRBJ2-1; D ambiguous. This CDR3 is built from 12 residues. Trimming stripped 4 bases from V and 7 bases from J, with 8 bases between. Germline values: CDR1 SGHVS, CDR2 FQNEAQ. The CDR3: CASSSYRNEQFF. Here the CDR3 DNA reads TGTGCCAGCAGCTCCTACCGGAATGAGCAGTTCTTC.

The chain is built from TRBV27 and TRBJ1-2, with a weak D call TRBD1 (5 bases). V was cut by 7 bases and J by 7 bases, with 22 bases left in between. Germline V gene lookup returns CDR1 MNHEY and CDR2 SMNVEV (reference sequence). The CDR3 contains 15 residues. The CDR3 protein is CASKDTLEIWGGYTF. The CDR3 DNA follows: TGTGCCAGCAAGGACACCCTAGAGATTTGGGGTGGCTACACCTTC.

The chain couples TRBV4-1 to TRBJ2-2, with D possibly matching TRBD2 (6 bases). The germline V and J ends were trimmed by 4 bases and 1 base, with 16 bases remaining between them. Per germline, CDR1 MGHRA and CDR2 YSYEKL. This CDR3 comprises 17 residues. DNA for the CDR3: TGCGCCAGCAGCCGAGGCGGGACTCCAAAGAACACCGGGGAGCTGTTTTTT. Its translation is CASSRGGTPKNTGELFF.

The chain combines TRBV10-3 with TRBJ2-2; D call uncertain. Germline CDR1 reads ENHRY; CDR2 reads SYGVKD. Trimming removed 2 bases at V and 4 bases at J, with 8 bases between. CDR3 length: 14 amino acids. DNA for the CDR3: TGTGCCATCAGTGAGAACCACCCCACCGGGGAGCTGTTTTTT. Translating it yields CAISENHPTGELFF.

The sample holds one count of this clone. The gene calls are TRBV5-6 and TRBJ2-7, with a possible D match to TRBD2 (7 bases). Germline V gene sequence: CDR1 SGHDT, CDR2 YYEEEE. V lost 3 bases, J lost 2 bases, and 18 bases lay in between. The CDR3 is made up of 16 amino acids. CDR3 nucleotide sequence: TGTGCCAGCAGCTATATTTGGGGGGGGCTCACCTACGAGCAGTACTTC. The encoded protein is CASSYIWGGLTYEQYF. Complete variable domain (other parts from reference TRBV5-6 and TRBJ2-7): DAGVTQSPTHLIKTRGQQVTLRCSPKSGHDTVSWYQQALGQGPQFIFQYYEEEERQRGNFPDRFSGHQFPNYSSELNVNALLLGDSALYLCASSYIWGGLTYEQYFGPGTRLTVT.

The chain carries TRBV6-1 and TRBJ1-1, with no clear D. Germline V gives CDR1 MNHNS, CDR2 SASEGT. This CDR3 has 15 residues. V lost 2 bases and J 2 bases, leaving 12 bases between the germline ends. The CDR3 region is CASSESGGPNTEAFF. CDR3 DNA: TGTGCCAGCAGTGAATCGGGAGGACCCAACACTGAAGCTTTCTTT.

This clone appeared once. CDR3 amino acids: CASSFAGAEQYF. Here the CDR3 DNA reads TGTGCCAGCAGCTTTGCCGGGGCCGAGCAGTACTTC. V is TRBV7-9 and J is TRBJ2-7; D possibly matches TRBD1 or TRBD2 (5 bases each). Trimming left V 3 bases short and J 6 bases short, with 9 bases between. The CDR3 is 12 residues long. CDR1 is SEHNR, CDR2 FQNEAQ, per germline (reference sequence).

A few counts support this clone. The CDR3 is CASRVGMSGYTF. Written as DNA, the CDR3 is TGTGCCAGCAGGGTTGGGATGAGTGGCTACACCTTC. The rearrangement joins TRBV5-6 to TRBJ1-2; no reliable D call. Trimming took 5 bases from V and 7 from J, leaving 12 bases between them. The CDR3 is made up of 12 amino acids. Germline V gene sequence: CDR1 SGHDT, CDR2 YYEEEE.

This clone appeared a few times. The rearrangement joins TRBV7-3 to TRBJ2-6, with 9 bases matching TRBD2. This CDR3 has 18 residues. In germline, CDR1 is SGHTA, CDR2 FQGTGA. Losses at the gene ends were 3 bases for V and 3 bases for J; bases not matched to a gene: 9. The chain's CDR3 is CASSLAAGGPYGANVLTF. DNA of the CDR3: TGTGCCAGCAGCTTGGCGGCGGGAGGGCCTTATGGGGCCAACGTCCTGACTTTC.

The chain links TRBV7-2 to TRBJ2-1; no clear D. The CDR3 is made up of 15 amino acids. The germline CDR1 and CDR2 sequences are SGHTA and FQGNSA. V was trimmed by 5 bases and J by 2 bases, leaving 13 bases between them. CDR3 sequence reads: CASSPGPSTYNEQFF. The CDR3 DNA follows: TGTGCCAGCAGCCCCGGGCCCTCAACCTACAATGAGCAGTTCTTC.

The chain recombines TRBV28 with TRBJ2-2; perhaps TRBD2 as D (5 bases). This CDR3 comprises 14 residues. Germline values: CDR1 MDHEN, CDR2 SYDVKM. V lost 3 bases and J 2 bases, leaving 7 bases between the germline ends. CDR3 bases: TGTGCCAGCAGTTTGAGCGGTAACACCGGGGAGCTGTTTTTT. Its protein product is CASSLSGNTGELFF.

The V gene is TRBV7-2, the J gene TRBJ1-1; perhaps TRBD1 as D (5 bases). The CDR3 covers 13 residues. Germline CDR1 and CDR2: SGHTA and FQGNSA. V was shortened by 3 bases and J by 4 bases, with 9 bases between the two germline ends. The CDR3 region is CASSFWGGTEAFF. As DNA, the CDR3 is TGTGCCAGCAGCTTTTGGGGGGGCACTGAAGCTTTCTTT. Using reference TRBV7-2 and TRBJ1-1 for the parts outside the CDR3, the full variable domain is GAGVSQSPSNKVTEKGKDVELRCDPISGHTALYWYRQSLGQGLEFLIYFQGNSAPDKSGLPSDRFSAERTGGSVSTLTIQRTQQEDSAVYLCASSFWGGTEAFFGQGTRLTVV.

The chain employs TRBV30 and TRBJ2-1, with unresolved D. The CDR3 is 13 amino acids. Per germline, CDR1 GTSNPN and CDR2 SVGIG (reference sequence). The V and J ends lost 0 bases and 9 bases respectively, with 12 bases between them. In DNA form, the CDR3 reads TGTGCCTGGAGTGTATCCAGAGTGGGTGAGCAGTTCTTC. Protein product: CAWSVSRVGEQFF.

The chain carries TRBV5-1 and TRBJ2-2; D is ambiguous. V was shortened by 0 bases and J by 7 bases, with 7 bases between the two germline ends. This CDR3 region has 13 residues. The germline V gene has CDR1 SGHRS and CDR2 YFSETQ. The DNA of the CDR3 is TGCGCCAGCAGCTTGGAGGCTGGCGGGGAGCTGTTTTTT. This gives the protein CASSLEAGGELFF.

The sample holds one count of this clone. This chain uses TRBV6-5 with TRBJ2-7; TRBD1 is a possible D gene (6 bases). CDR3 size: 15 residues. CDR1 MNHEY and CDR2 SVGAGI come from the germline V gene. Trimming stripped 6 bases from V and 2 bases from J, with 17 bases between. The CDR3 nucleotides read TGTGCCAGCAGCTCACCAGGGGAGCCCCCCTACGAGCAGTACTTC. It yields the protein CASSSPGEPPYEQYF.

A word on this clone: An end of the junction does not agree with germline; a read error may underlie this. The genes are TRBV7-7 and TRBJ2-3; 7 nucleotides match TRBD1. Germline lookup yields CDR1 SSHAT and CDR2 FNYEAQ (reference sequence). The CDR3 runs to 15 residues. Here the CDR3 reads CASSLGGWDPDTQYF. DNA of the CDR3: TGTGCTAGCAGCTTAGGGGGCTGGGACCCAGATACGCAGTATTTT.

V usage is TRBV19 and J usage is TRBJ2-2, with D unresolved. There are 12 residues in the CDR3. Germline CDR1 is LNHDA and CDR2 is SQIVND (reference sequence). Between the trimmed V and J ends, which lost 5 bases and 7 bases, there was a span of 8 bases. As DNA, the CDR3 is TGTGCCAGTAGTTTCCTACACGGGGAGCTGTTTTTT. As protein: CASSFLHGELFF.

The chain is built from TRBV7-9 and TRBJ2-1; D unclear. The CDR3 runs to 12 residues. Germline loops: CDR1 SEHNR, CDR2 FQNEAQ (reference sequence). Trimming pared 5 bases from V and 6 bases from J, leaving 8 bases between. The CDR3 bases are TGTGCCAGCAGCCGAAGCAGCAATGAGCAGTTCTTC. Protein sequence: CASSRSSNEQFF.

The V and J genes are TRBV7-3 and TRBJ2-7; D is possibly TRBD2 (5 bases). V lost 5 bases, J lost 2 bases, and 16 bases lay in between. The CDR3 length is 15 residues. Germline CDR1 is SGHTA and CDR2 is FQGTGA. The CDR3 reads CASSPLRESTYEQYF. As DNA, the CDR3 is TGTGCCAGCAGCCCCCTCCGGGAATCTACCTACGAGCAGTACTTC.